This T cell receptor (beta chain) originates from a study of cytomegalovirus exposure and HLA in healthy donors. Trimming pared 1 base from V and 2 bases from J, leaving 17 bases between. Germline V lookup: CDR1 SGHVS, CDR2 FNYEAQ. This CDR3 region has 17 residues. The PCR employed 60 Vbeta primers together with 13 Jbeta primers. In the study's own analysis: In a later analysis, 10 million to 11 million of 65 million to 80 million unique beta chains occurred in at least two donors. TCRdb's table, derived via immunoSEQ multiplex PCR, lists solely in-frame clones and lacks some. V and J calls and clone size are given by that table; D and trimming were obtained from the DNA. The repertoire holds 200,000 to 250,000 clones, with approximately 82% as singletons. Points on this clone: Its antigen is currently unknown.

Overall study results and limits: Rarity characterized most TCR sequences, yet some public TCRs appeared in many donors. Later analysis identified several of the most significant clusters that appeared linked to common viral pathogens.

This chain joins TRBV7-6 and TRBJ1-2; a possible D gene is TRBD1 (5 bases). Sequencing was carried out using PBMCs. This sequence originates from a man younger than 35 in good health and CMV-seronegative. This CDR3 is CASSLDPGKEKNYGYTF. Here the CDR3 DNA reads TGTGCCAGCAGCTTAGACCCAGGGAAGGAGAAAAACTATGGCTACACCTTC.